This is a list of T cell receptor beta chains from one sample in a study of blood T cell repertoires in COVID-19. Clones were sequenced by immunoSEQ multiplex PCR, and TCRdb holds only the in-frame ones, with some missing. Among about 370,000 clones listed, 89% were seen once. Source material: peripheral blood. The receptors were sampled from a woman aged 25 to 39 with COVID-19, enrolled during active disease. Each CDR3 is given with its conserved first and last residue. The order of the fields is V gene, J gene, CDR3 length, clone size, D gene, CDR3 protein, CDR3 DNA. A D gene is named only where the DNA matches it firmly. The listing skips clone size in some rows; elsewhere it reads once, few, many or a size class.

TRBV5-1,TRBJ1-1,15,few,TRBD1,CASSLDWTGNTEAFF,TGCGCCAGCAGCTTGGACTGGACAGGGAACACTGAAGCTTTCTTT
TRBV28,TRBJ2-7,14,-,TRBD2,CASRSGGDSYEQYF,TGTGCCAGCAGGAGCGGGGGGGACTCCTACGAGCAGTACTTC
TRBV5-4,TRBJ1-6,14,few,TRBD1,CASSRDRGNSPLHF,TGTGCCAGCAGCAGGGACAGGGGAAATTCACCCCTCCACTTT
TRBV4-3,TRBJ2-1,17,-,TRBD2,CASSQGSGGFEDNEQFF,TGCGCCAGCAGCCAGGGTAGCGGGGGGTTCGAGGACAATGAGCAGTTCTTC
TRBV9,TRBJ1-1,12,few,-,CASSLLNTEAFF,TGTGCCAGCAGCCTCTTGAACACTGAAGCTTTCTTT
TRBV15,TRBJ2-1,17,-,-,CATSRDPAGQRYNEQFF,TGTGCCACCAGCAGAGACCCGGCGGGACAGAGGTACAATGAGCAGTTCTTC
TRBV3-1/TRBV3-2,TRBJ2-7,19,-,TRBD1,CASSQETLDRVKSGYEQYF,TGTGCCAGCAGCCAGGAAACATTGGACAGGGTAAAATCAGGGTACGAGCAGTACTTC
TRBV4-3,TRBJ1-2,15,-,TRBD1,CASSQAERGPYGYTF,TGCGCCAGCAGCCAAGCAGAGAGGGGGCCGTATGGCTACACCTTC
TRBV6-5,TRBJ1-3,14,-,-,CASSYSEAGNTIYF,TGTGCCAGCAGTTACAGTGAGGCTGGAAACACCATATATTTT
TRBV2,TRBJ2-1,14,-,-,CASRRGTVSNEQFF,TGTGCCAGCAGGCGCGGGACAGTGTCGAATGAGCAGTTCTTC
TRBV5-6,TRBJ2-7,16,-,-,CASSLARRGRNYEQYF,TGTGCCAGCAGCTTGGCCAGGAGAGGGCGAAACTACGAGCAGTACTTC
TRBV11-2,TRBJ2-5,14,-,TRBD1,CASSQYRGGETQYF,TGTGCCAGCAGCCAATACAGGGGTGGGGAGACCCAGTACTTC
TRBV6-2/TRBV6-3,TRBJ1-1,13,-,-,CASSFPGQPEAFF,TGTGCCAGCAGTTTTCCGGGTCAGCCTGAAGCTTTCTTT
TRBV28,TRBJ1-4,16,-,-,CASSTWGESANEKLFF,TGTGCCAGCAGCACGTGGGGGGAATCGGCTAATGAAAAACTGTTTTTT
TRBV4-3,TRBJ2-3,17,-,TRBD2,CASSQDWLAGGTDTQYF,TGCGCCAGCAGCCAAGATTGGCTAGCGGGGGGGACAGATACGCAGTATTTT
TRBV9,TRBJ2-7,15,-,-,CASSPRGGGSYEQYF,TGTGCCAGCAGCCCCAGGGGCGGGGGATCCTACGAGCAGTACTTC
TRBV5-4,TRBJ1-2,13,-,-,CASSFREGYGYTF,TGTGCCAGCAGCTTCCGGGAGGGCTATGGCTACACCTTC
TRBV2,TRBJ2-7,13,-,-,CASSRGIPYEQYF,TGTGCCAGCAGCCGGGGGATCCCCTACGAGCAGTACTTC
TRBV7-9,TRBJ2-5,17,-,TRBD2,CASSLPLLAGDQETQYF,TGTGCCAGCAGCTTACCATTGCTAGCGGGGGACCAAGAGACCCAGTACTTC
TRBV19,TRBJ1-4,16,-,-,CASSIRRGNGGEKLFF,TGTGCCAGTAGTATACGGCGGGGAAACGGTGGTGAAAAACTGTTTTTT
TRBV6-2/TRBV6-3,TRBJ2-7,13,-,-,CASSKTETYEQYF,TGTGCCAGCAGCAAAACAGAAACCTACGAGCAGTACTTC
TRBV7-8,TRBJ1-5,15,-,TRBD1,CASSISGGADQPQHF,TGTGCCAGCAGCATCTCAGGGGGCGCCGATCAGCCCCAGCATTTT
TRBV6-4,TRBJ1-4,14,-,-,CASPRDSHNEKLFF,TGTGCCAGCCCGAGAGACAGCCATAATGAAAAACTGTTTTTT
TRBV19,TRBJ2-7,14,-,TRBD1,CASSPRTGRYEQYF,TGTGCCAGTAGCCCCCGGACAGGGCGGTACGAGCAGTACTTC
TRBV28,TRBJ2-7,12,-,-,CASADTSYEQYF,TGTGCCAGCGCGGACACGTCCTACGAGCAGTACTTC
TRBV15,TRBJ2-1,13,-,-,CATSREVSNEQFF,TGTGCCACCAGCAGAGAGGTTAGCAATGAGCAGTTCTTC
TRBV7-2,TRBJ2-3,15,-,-,CASSLRAGSTDTQYF,TGTGCCAGCAGCTTACGTGCAGGTAGCACAGATACGCAGTATTTT
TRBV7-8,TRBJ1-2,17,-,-,CASSFPTVTGLNYGYTF,TGTGCCAGCAGCTTTCCCACCGTGACAGGCCTTAACTATGGCTACACCTTC
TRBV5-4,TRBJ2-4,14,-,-,CASSLHGAKNIQYF,TGTGCCAGCAGCTTGCACGGGGCCAAAAACATTCAGTACTTC
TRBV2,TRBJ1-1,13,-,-,CASPLREGTEAFF,TGTGCCAGCCCCCTTAGGGAGGGCACTGAAGCTTTCTTT
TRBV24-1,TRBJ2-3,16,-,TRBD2,CATSDGTSPLTDTQYF,TGTGCCACCAGTGATGGGACTAGCCCGCTGACAGATACGCAGTATTTT
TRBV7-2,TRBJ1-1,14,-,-,CASSLVRGGAEAFF,TGTGCCAGCAGCTTAGTGAGAGGAGGAGCTGAAGCTTTCTTT
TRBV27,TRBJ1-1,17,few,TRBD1,CASSLSRTGLMNTEAFF,TGTGCCAGCAGTTTATCACGGACAGGTCTGATGAACACTGAAGCTTTCTTT
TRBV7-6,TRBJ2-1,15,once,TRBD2,CASSLVSGTSVEQFF,TGTGCCAGCAGCTTAGTATCGGGGACTAGCGTTGAGCAGTTCTTC
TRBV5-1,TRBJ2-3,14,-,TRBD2,CASELSGQSDTQYF,TGCGCCAGCGAGCTTAGCGGGCAGTCAGATACGCAGTATTTT
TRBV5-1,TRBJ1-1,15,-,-,CASSLLSTGNTEAFF,TGCGCCAGCAGCTTGTTATCGACAGGGAACACTGAAGCTTTCTTT
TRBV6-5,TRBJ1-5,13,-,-,CASGVTAHQPQHF,TGTGCCAGCGGCGTAACAGCCCATCAGCCCCAGCATTTT
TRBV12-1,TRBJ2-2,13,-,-,CASSPRNTGELFF,TGTGCCAGCAGCCCGCGTAACACCGGGGAGCTGTTTTTT